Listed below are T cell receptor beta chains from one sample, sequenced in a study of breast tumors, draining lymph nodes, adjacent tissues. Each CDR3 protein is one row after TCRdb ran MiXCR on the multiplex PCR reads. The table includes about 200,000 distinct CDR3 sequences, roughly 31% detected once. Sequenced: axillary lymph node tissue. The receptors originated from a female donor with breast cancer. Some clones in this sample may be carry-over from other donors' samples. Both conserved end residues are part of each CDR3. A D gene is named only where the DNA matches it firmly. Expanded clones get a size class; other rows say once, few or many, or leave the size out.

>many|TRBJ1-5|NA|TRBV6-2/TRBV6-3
CASGPRRDQPQHF
TGTGCCAGCGGACCCCGGAGAGATCAGCCCCAGCATTTT
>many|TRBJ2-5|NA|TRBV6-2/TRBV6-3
CASSSLVVERETQYF
TGTGCCAGCAGTTCACTAGTGGTCGAGCGAGAGACCCAGTACTTC
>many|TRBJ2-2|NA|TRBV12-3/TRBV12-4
CASSFSGELFF
TGTGCCAGCAGCTTCAGCGGGGAGCTGTTTTTT
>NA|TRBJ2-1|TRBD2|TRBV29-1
CSVVYYLGEGYSYNEQFF
TGCAGCGTTGTTTACTACTTAGGGGAGGGCTACTCCTACAATGAGCAGTTCTTC
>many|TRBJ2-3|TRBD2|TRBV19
CASAPAWRGGDTQYF
TGTGCCAGTGCCCCCGCCTGGCGGGGAGGGGATACGCAGTATTTT
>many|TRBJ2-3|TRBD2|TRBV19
CASSPYRMIAGTTDTQYF
TGTGCCAGTAGTCCCTACCGGATGATAGCGGGAACCACAGATACGCAGTATTTT
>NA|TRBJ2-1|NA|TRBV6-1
CASSDLTITANEQFF
TGTGCCAGCAGTGACCTAACCATTACAGCCAATGAGCAGTTCTTC
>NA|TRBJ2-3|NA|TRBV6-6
CASRPLGGMGTQYF
TGTGCCAGCAGACCCTTAGGGGGAATGGGTACGCAGTATTTT
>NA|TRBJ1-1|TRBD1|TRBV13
CASSLGTVNTEASF
TGTGCCAGCAGCTTGGGGACAGTTAACACTGAAGCTTCCTTT
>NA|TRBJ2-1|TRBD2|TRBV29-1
CSVNFRTSGLREQFF
TGCAGCGTTAACTTCCGGACTAGCGGGCTTCGGGAGCAGTTCTTC
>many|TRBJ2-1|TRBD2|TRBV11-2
CASNSGLAGGYYEQFF
TGTGCCAGCAACTCCGGACTAGCGGGAGGTTACTATGAGCAGTTCTTC
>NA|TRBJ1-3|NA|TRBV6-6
CASNNAGNTIYF
TGTGCCAGCAATAATGCTGGAAACACCATATATTTT
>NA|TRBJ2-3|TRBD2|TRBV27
CASSLRLADDTQYF
TGTGCCAGCAGTTTGAGGCTAGCGGACGATACGCAGTATTTT
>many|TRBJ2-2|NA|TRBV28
CASCVQGDSIRSTGELFF
TGTGCCAGCTGCGTACAGGGCGACTCGATCCGGAGCACCGGGGAGCTGTTTTTT
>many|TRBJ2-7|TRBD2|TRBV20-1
CSARDSSGRYSYEQYF
TGCAGTGCTAGAGATTCCAGCGGGAGGTACTCCTACGAGCAGTACTTC
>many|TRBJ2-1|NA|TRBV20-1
CSARDNRREQFF
TGCAGTGCTAGAGATAATAGGAGGGAGCAGTTCTTC
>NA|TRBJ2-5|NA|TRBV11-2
CASSSGGDQETQYF
TGTGCCAGCAGCTCAGGGGGGGACCAAGAGACCCAGTACTTC
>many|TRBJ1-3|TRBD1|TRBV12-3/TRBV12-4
CASSPGTGGNTIYF
TGTGCCAGCAGCCCCGGGACAGGGGGTAACACCATATATTTT
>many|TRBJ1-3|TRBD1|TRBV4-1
CASSQAPFRGENSGNTIYF
TGCGCCAGCAGCCAAGCCCCCTTCAGGGGGGAAAACTCTGGAAACACCATATATTTT
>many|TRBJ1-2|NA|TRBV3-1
CASSRSQGYGYTF
TGTGCCAGCAGCCGAAGTCAGGGGTATGGCTACACCTTC
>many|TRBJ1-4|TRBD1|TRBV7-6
CASSPKYRGANEKLFF
TGTGCCAGCAGCCCCAAATACAGGGGAGCTAATGAAAAACTGTTTTTT
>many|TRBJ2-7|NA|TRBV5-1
CASSLVGTTYEQYF
TGCGCCAGCAGCTTGGTTGGCACTACCTACGAGCAGTACTTC
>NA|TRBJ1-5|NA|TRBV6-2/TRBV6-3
CASTFGGSNQPQHF
TGTGCCAGCACCTTTGGCGGGAGCAATCAGCCCCAGCATTTT
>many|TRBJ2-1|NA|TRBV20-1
CSAPGQVWDNEQFF
TGCAGTGCCCCTGGGCAGGTATGGGACAATGAGCAGTTCTTC
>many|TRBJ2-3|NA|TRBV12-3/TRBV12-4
CASSPQGIRGGQEYF
TGTGCCAGCAGCCCACAGGGAATCCGCGGGGGTCAGGAGTATTTT
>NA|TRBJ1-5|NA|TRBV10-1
CAPTGQDSNQPQHF
TGCGCCCCTACGGGGCAGGATAGCAATCAGCCCCAGCATTTT
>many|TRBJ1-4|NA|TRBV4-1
CASSQGRGEKLFF
TGCGCCAGCAGCCAAGGACGGGGGGAAAAACTGTTTTTT
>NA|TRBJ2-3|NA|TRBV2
CASNRGSGADTQYF
TGTGCCAGCAACAGGGGCTCGGGAGCAGATACGCAGTATTTT
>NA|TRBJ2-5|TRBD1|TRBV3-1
CASSPGQPSAQYF
TGTGCCAGCAGCCCGGGACAGCCCTCGGCCCAGTACTTC
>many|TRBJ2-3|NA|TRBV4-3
CASSQDLSPGDTQYF
TGCGCCAGCAGCCAAGATTTATCCCCGGGAGATACGCAGTATTTT
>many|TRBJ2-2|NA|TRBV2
CASRRVTGELFF
TGTGCCAGCAGACGGGTCACCGGGGAGCTGTTTTTT
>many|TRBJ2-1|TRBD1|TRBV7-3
CASSSRTGMTYNEQFF
TGTGCCAGCAGCTCCCGGACAGGAATGACCTACAATGAGCAGTTCTTC
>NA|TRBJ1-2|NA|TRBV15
CATSRDRRGNTF
TGTGCCACCAGCAGAGATCGAAGAGGAAACACCTTC
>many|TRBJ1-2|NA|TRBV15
CATSRDLGQPYGYTF
TGTGCCACCAGCAGAGATTTGGGGCAGCCCTATGGCTACACCTTC
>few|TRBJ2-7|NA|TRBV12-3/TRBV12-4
CASSFGGPGYEQYF
TGTGCCAGCAGTTTCGGGGGGCCAGGCTACGAGCAGTACTTC
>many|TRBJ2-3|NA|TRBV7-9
CASSRRATSTDTQYF
TGTGCCAGCAGCCGAAGGGCAACTAGCACAGATACGCAGTATTTT
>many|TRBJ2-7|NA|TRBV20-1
CSATEGLNEQYF
TGCAGTGCGACGGAGGGCCTGAACGAGCAGTACTTC
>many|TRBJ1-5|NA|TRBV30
CAWSSPRESPQHF
TGTGCCTGGAGTTCCCCCAGGGAGTCTCCCCAGCATTTT
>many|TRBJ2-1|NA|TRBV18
CASSTALNNEQFF
TGTGCCAGCTCAACCGCCCTGAACAATGAGCAGTTCTTC
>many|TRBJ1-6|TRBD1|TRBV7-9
CASRSGTGGSPLHF
TGTGCCAGCAGGTCCGGGACAGGGGGATCACCCCTCCACTTT
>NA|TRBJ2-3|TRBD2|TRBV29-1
CSVGSIAGGASTDTQYF
TGCAGCGTTGGGTCGATAGCGGGAGGAGCTAGCACAGATACGCAGTATTTT
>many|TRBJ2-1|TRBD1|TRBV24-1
CATSDFGQGAGDEQFF
TGTGCCACCAGTGATTTCGGGCAGGGGGCAGGTGATGAGCAGTTCTTC
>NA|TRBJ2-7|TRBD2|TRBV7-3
CASTQRGPALAGGPLDEQYF
TGTGCCAGCACCCAAAGGGGACCCGCACTAGCGGGAGGGCCCTTGGACGAGCAGTACTTC
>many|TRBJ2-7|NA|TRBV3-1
CASSQSAPPYEQYF
TGTGCCAGCAGCCAATCGGCCCCTCCTTACGAGCAGTACTTC
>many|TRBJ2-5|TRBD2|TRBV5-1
CASSWGGGPGETQYF
TGCGCCAGCAGCTGGGGCGGGGGGCCAGGAGAGACCCAGTACTTC
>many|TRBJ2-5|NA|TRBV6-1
CASSLAGWGETQYF
TGTGCCAGCAGTCTAGCAGGGTGGGGAGAGACCCAGTACTTC
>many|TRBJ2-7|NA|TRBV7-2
CASSFGGSRDYEQYF
TGTGCCAGCAGCTTCGGGGGTAGCAGGGACTACGAGCAGTACTTC
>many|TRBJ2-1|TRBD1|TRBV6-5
CASSQDRGPYNEQFF
TGTGCCAGCAGTCAGGACAGGGGGCCCTACAATGAGCAGTTCTTC
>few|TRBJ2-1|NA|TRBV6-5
CASSHSVADPPYEQFF
TGTGCCAGCAGTCACTCGGTCGCGGACCCTCCTTATGAGCAGTTCTTC
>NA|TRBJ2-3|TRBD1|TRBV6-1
CASSPRPGQSADTQYF
TGTGCCAGCAGTCCCCGGCCGGGACAGAGCGCAGATACGCAGTATTTT